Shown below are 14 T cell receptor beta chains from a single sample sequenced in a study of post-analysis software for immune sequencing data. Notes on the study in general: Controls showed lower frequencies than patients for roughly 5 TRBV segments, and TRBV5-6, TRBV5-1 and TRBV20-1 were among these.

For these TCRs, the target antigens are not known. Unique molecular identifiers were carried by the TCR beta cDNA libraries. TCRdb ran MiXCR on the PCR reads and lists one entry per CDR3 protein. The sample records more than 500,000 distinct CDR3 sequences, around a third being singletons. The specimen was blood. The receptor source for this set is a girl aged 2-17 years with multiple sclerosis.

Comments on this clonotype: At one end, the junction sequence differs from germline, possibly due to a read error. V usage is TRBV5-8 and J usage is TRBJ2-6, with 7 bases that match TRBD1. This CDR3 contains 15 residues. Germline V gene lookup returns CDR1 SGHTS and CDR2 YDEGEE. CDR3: CASSWTGFGANVRTF. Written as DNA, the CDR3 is TGTGCCAGCAGCTGGACAGGATTTGGGGCCAACGTCCGGACTTTC.

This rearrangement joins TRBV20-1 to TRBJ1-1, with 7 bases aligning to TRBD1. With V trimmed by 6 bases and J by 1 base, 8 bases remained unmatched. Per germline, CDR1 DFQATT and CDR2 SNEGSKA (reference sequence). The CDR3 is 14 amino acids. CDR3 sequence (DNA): TGCAGTGCCCTAGGACAGGCGGGGAACACTGAAGCTTTCTTT. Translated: CSALGQAGNTEAFF.

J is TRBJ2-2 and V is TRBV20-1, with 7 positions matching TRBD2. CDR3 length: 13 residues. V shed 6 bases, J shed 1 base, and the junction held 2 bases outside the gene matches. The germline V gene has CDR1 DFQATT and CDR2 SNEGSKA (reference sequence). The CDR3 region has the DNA TGCAGTGCCAGGGAGGGGAACACCGGGGAGCTGTTTTTT. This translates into CSAREGNTGELFF.

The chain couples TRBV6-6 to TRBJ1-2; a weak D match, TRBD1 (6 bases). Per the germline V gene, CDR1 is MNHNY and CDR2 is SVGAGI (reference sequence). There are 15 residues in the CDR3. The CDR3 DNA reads TGTGCTGCCAGCCCGCGGGACACTCCTAACTATGGCTACACCTTC. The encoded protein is CAASPRDTPNYGYTF.

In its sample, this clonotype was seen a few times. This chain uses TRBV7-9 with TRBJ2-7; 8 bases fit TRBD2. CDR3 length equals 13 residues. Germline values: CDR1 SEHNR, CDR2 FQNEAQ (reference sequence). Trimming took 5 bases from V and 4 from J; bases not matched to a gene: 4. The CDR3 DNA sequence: TGTGCCAGCAGCCCCGGGACTAGGTACGAGCAGTACTTC. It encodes CASSPGTRYEQYF. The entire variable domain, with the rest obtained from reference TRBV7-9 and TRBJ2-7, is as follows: DTGVSQNPRHKITKRGQNVTFRCDPISEHNRLYWYRQTLGQGPEFLTYFQNEAQLEKSRLLSDRFSAERPKGSFSTLEIQRTEQGDSAMYLCASSPGTRYEQYFGPGTRLTVT.

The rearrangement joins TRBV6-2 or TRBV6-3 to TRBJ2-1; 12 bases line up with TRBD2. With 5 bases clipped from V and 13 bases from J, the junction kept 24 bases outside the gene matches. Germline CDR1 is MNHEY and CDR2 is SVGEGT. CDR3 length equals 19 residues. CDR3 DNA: TGTGCCAGCAGTCCCGCTGGACTAGCGGGGTCACGGCGCCAAGAGACCCAGTTCTTC. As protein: CASSPAGLAGSRRQETQFF.

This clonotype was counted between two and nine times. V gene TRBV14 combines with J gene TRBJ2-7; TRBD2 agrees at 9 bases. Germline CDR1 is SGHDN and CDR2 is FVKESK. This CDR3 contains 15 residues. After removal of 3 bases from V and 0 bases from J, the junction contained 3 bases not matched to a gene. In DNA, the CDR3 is TGTGCCAGCAGCCAGCTTAGCGGGGGCTCCTACGAGCAGTACTTC. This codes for CASSQLSGGSYEQYF.

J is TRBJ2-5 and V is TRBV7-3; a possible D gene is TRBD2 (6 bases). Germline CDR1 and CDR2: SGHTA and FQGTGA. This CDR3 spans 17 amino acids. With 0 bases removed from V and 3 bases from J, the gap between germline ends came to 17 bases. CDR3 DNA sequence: TGTGCCAGCAGCTTAACGTGGAATGGGGGGATAAAAGAGACCCAGTACTTC. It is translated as CASSLTWNGGIKETQYF. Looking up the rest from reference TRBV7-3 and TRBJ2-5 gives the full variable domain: GAGVSQTPSNKVTEKGKYVELRCDPISGHTALYWYRQSLGQGPEFLIYFQGTGAADDSGLPNDRFFAVRPEGSVSTLKIQRTERGDSAVYLCASSLTWNGGIKETQYFGPGTRLLVL.

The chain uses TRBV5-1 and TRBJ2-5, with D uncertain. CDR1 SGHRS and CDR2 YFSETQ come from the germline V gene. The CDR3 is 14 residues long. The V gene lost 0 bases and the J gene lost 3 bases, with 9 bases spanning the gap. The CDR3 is CASSLGRLEETQYF. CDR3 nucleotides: TGCGCCAGCAGCTTGGGGCGCCTCGAAGAGACCCAGTACTTC.

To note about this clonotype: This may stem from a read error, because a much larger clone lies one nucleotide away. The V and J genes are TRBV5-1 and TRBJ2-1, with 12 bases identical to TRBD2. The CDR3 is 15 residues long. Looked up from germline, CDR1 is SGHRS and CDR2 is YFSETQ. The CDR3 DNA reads TGCGCCTGCAGCTTATCTAGCGGGGGGGACAATGAGCAGTTCTTC. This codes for CACSLSSGGDNEQFF.

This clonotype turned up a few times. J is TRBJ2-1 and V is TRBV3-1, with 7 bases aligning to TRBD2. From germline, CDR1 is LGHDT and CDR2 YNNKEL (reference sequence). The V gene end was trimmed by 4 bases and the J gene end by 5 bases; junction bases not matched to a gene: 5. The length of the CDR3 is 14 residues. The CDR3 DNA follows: TGTGCCAGCAGCCCATCGGCGGGGGACAATGAGCAGTTCTTC. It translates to CASSPSAGDNEQFF.

CDR3 nucleotides: TGTGCCAGCAGCTTGGCAGTCGTAGGGGAGACTGGCTACACCTTC. It codes for CASSLAVVGETGYTF. The rearrangement uses TRBV5-4 and TRBJ1-2, with D possibly being TRBD1 (5 bases). Trimming left V 0 bases short and J 7 bases short, with 16 bases between. CDR1 SGHNT and CDR2 YYREEE come from the germline V gene (reference sequence). This CDR3 contains 15 residues. Complete variable domain (other parts from reference TRBV5-4 and TRBJ1-2): ETGVTQSPTHLIKTRGQQVTLRCSSQSGHNTVSWYQQALGQGPQFIFQYYREEENGRGNFPPRFSGLQFPNYSSELNVNALELDDSALYLCASSLAVVGETGYTFGSGTRLTVV.

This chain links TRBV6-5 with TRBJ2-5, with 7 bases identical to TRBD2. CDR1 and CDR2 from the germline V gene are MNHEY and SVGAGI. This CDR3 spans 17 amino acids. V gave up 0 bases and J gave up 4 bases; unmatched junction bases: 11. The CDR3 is CASSYSSQGLTGETQYF. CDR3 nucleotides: TGTGCCAGCAGTTACTCGTCTCAGGGACTAACAGGAGAGACCCAGTACTTC.

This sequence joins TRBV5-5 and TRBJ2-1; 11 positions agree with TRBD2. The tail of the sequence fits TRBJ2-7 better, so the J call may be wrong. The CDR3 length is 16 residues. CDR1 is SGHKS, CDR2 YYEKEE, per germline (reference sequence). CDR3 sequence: CASSPLAGGTYNEQYF. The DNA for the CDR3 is TGTGCCAGCAGCCCCCTAGCGGGGGGAACCTACAATGAGCAGTACTTC.